This is a list of T cell receptor beta chains from one sample in a study of T cell repertoires in cytomegalovirus infection. TCRdb independently ran MiXCR on the reads; one entry per CDR3 protein. The sample includes 570,000 or so distinct CDR3 sequences, about 39% of them seen just once. Their antigen targets remain unknown. Here the sequenced sample was cultured PBMCs, taken from culture after CMV antigen stimulation. The receptor set was obtained from a human donor in good health (CMV status not recorded). Some clones in this sample may be carry-over from other donors' samples. CDR3s include the opening cysteine and the closing phenylalanine or tryptophan. D genes are given only for firm matches. Clone size is not always given. Where it is, it says once, few, many or a class for expanded clones.

size: few
length: 15
J: TRBJ1-2
V: TRBV12-3/TRBV12-4
D: -
CDR3: CASSLSPTENYGYTF
DNA: TGTGCCAGCAGTTTATCCCCGACAGAAAACTATGGCTACACCTTC

size: many
length: 14
J: TRBJ1-5
V: TRBV7-2
D: -
CDR3: CASSSDGSNQPQHF
DNA: TGTGCCAGCAGCTCCGACGGTAGCAATCAGCCCCAGCATTTT

size: -
length: 17
J: TRBJ2-7
V: TRBV10-3
D: -
CDR3: CAISEYPKGGSSYEQYF
DNA: TGTGCCATCAGTGAGTACCCCAAGGGGGGGAGCTCCTACGAGCAGTACTTC

size: many
length: 19
J: TRBJ2-5
V: TRBV7-2
D: TRBD2
CDR3: CASSLAPLTSGGAGETQYF
DNA: TGTGCCAGCAGCTTAGCACCTTTAACGAGCGGGGGGGCCGGGGAGACCCAGTACTTC

size: -
length: 16
J: TRBJ2-7
V: TRBV6-2/TRBV6-3
D: TRBD2
CDR3: CATYTVERESRGEQYF
DNA: TGTGCCACCTACACCGTAGAGCGGGAGAGCAGGGGAGAGCAGTACTTC

size: few
length: 16
J: TRBJ1-5
V: TRBV19
D: -
CDR3: CASSRPGGLKGQPQHF
DNA: TGTGCCAGTAGTCGGCCGGGGGGACTAAAGGGACAGCCCCAGCATTTT

size: few
length: 15
J: TRBJ2-2
V: TRBV6-8
D: -
CDR3: CASSWRLPNTGELFF
DNA: TGTGCCAGCAGTTGGAGATTACCGAACACCGGGGAGCTGTTTTTT

size: -
length: 12
J: TRBJ1-1
V: TRBV10-1
D: -
CDR3: CASSGSGSEAFF
DNA: TGCGCCAGCAGCGGGTCGGGGTCTGAAGCTTTCTTT

size: few
length: 16
J: TRBJ1-1
V: TRBV7-2
D: -
CDR3: CASSLPTFEAYTEAFF
DNA: TGTGCCAGCAGCTTACCGACCTTCGAGGCGTACACTGAAGCTTTCTTT

size: -
length: 15
J: TRBJ1-1
V: TRBV20-1
D: -
CDR3: CSAIAPGQGNTEAFF
DNA: TGCAGTGCTATCGCTCCGGGGCAAGGGAACACTGAAGCTTTCTTT

size: -
length: 14
J: TRBJ2-1
V: TRBV19
D: -
CDR3: CASANREVINEQFF
DNA: TGTGCCAGCGCCAACCGGGAAGTCATCAATGAGCAGTTCTTC

size: few
length: 15
J: TRBJ1-4
V: TRBV7-9
D: -
CDR3: CASSSTAKGNEKLFF
DNA: TGTGCCAGCAGCTCGACCGCGAAAGGAAATGAAAAACTGTTTTTT

size: -
length: 15
J: TRBJ2-7
V: TRBV12-5
D: -
CDR3: CASGKRTWYSYEQYF
DNA: TGTGCTAGTGGTAAACGGACCTGGTACTCCTACGAGCAGTACTTC

size: -
length: 15
J: TRBJ1-1
V: TRBV6-1
D: -
CDR3: CASKRGVTGHTEAFF
DNA: TGTGCCAGCAAGAGGGGGGTAACCGGACACACTGAAGCTTTCTTT

size: -
length: 14
J: TRBJ2-2
V: TRBV15
D: -
CDR3: CATTGTSNTGELFF
DNA: TGTGCCACGACCGGGACTTCGAACACCGGGGAGCTGTTTTTT

size: -
length: 15
J: TRBJ2-2
V: TRBV2
D: -
CDR3: CASSGMGRGTGELFF
DNA: TGTGCCAGCAGTGGTATGGGGAGAGGCACCGGGGAGCTGTTTTTT

size: -
length: 19
J: TRBJ2-7
V: TRBV10-3
D: TRBD1
CDR3: CAIRRVGTGGLSFAYEQYF
DNA: TGTGCCATCAGGAGAGTGGGGACAGGGGGTCTGAGTTTTGCCTACGAGCAGTACTTC

size: few
length: 11
J: TRBJ1-1
V: TRBV20-1
D: -
CDR3: CSHKMNTEAFF
DNA: TGCAGTCATAAGATGAACACTGAAGCTTTCTTT

size: -
length: 11
J: TRBJ1-2
V: TRBV20-1
D: -
CDR3: CSARVGDGYTF
DNA: TGCAGTGCTAGAGTGGGAGATGGCTACACCTTC

size: -
length: 13
J: TRBJ2-3
V: TRBV6-1
D: -
CDR3: CASSDGTGDTQYF
DNA: TGTGCCAGCAGTGACGGCACGGGAGATACGCAGTATTTT

size: -
length: 15
J: TRBJ1-5
V: TRBV7-2
D: -
CDR3: CASSWGDGGSQPQHF
DNA: TGTGCCAGCAGCTGGGGGGACGGAGGAAGTCAGCCCCAGCATTTT

size: -
length: 15
J: TRBJ2-5
V: TRBV20-1
D: TRBD1
CDR3: CSARDPRQGLETQYF
DNA: TGCAGTGCTAGAGATCCGAGACAGGGGTTAGAGACCCAGTACTTC